This paragraph covers one TCR beta chain sequence. The antigen is undetermined. These data are taken from a study of CD8+ T cells in alopecia areata. Study results and limitations: Possibly because of HLA-related factors, TCR sharing was less clear across patients than in mice. The study also sequences resident alphabeta T cells of normal skin in scalp samples. Higher clonality and more expanded CD8+ clones appeared in lesional than normal scalp.

Cell sorting on a FACSAria was used to separate CD4+ and CD8+ T cells from the PBMCs. In each case, RNA was isolated and then reverse transcribed into cDNA as the sequencing template. Profiling relied on immunoSEQ multiplex PCR, and the TCRdb table lists in-frame clones only, not all of them. Of 140,000 or so clones detected, around 62% appear once; the ten largest clones hold 36%. This CDR3 region has 14 residues. Trimming took off 0 bases at V and 6 bases at J, with 12 bases between the two ends. Germline V lookup: CDR1 MNHEY, CDR2 SMNVEV (reference sequence). The chain couples TRBV27 to TRBJ2-7, with D perhaps matching TRBD1 or TRBD2 (5 bases each). The receptor comes from a human donor in good health. Material for sequencing was CD8+ T cells sorted from blood. The CDR3: CASSLSRGDSEQYF. The CDR3 DNA reads as TGTGCCAGCAGTTTATCGAGGGGTGACAGCGAGCAGTACTTC.